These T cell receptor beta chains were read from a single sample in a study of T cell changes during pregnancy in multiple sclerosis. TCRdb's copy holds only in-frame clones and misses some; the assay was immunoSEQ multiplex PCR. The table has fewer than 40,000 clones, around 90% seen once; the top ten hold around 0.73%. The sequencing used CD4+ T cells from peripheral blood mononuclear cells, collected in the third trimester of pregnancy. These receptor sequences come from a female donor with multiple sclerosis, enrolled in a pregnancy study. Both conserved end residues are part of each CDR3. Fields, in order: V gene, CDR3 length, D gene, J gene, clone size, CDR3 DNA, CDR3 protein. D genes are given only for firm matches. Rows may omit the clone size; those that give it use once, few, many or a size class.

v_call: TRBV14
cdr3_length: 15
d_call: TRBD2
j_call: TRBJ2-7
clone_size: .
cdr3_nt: TGTGCCAGCAGCCAACAGGGAGGGCTCTCCTACGAGCAGTACTTC
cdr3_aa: CASSQQGGLSYEQYF

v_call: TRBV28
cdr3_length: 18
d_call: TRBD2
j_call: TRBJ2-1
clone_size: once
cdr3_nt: TGTGCCAGCAGTTCCCCAATCCGGACTAGCGGGACGTACAATGAGCAGTTCTTC
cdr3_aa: CASSSPIRTSGTYNEQFF

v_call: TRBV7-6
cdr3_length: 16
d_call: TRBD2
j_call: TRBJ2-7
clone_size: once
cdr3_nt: TGTGCCAGCAGCCAAGGAACTAGCGGGGGCTCCTACGAGCAGTACTTC
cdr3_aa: CASSQGTSGGSYEQYF

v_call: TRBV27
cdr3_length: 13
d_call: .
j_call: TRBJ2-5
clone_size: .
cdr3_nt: TGTGCCAGCAGTGCAGACTGGGAAGAGACCCAGTACTTC
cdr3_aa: CASSADWEETQYF

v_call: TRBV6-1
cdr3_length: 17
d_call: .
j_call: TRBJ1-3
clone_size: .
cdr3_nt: TGTGCCAGCAGTGAAGCGGTCCGATCTAGCTCTGGAAACACCATATATTTT
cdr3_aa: CASSEAVRSSSGNTIYF

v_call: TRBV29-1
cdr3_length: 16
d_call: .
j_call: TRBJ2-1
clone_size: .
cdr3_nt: TGCAGCGTTGATGGGGAGCGGGCGGAATTTGGCAATGAGCAGTTCTTC
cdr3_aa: CSVDGERAEFGNEQFF

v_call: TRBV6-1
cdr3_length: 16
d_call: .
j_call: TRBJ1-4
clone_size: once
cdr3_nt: TGTGCCAGCAGTGAAGGTTGGGGAGCAACTAATGAAAAACTGTTTTTT
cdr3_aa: CASSEGWGATNEKLFF

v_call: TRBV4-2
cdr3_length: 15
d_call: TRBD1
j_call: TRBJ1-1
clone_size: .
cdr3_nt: TGTGCCAGCAGCCAACTCGAGGGGGCGGTCACTGAAGCTTTCTTT
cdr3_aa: CASSQLEGAVTEAFF

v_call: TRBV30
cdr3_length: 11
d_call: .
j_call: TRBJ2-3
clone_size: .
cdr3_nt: TGTGCCTGGAGTGTACAGGATACGCAGTATTTT
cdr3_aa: CAWSVQDTQYF

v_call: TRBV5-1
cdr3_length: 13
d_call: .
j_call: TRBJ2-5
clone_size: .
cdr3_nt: TGCGCCAGCAGCCCGTCTATACAAGAGACCCAGTACTTC
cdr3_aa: CASSPSIQETQYF

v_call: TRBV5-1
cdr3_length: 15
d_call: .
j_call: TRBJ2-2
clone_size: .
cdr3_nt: TGCGCCAGCAGCCCTTTACAGTTATCCACCGGGGAGCTGTTTTTT
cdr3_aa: CASSPLQLSTGELFF

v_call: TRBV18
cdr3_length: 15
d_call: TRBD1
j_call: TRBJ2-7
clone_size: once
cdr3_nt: TGTGCCAGCTCAACCACAGGGGGCGCGGGGAGTGAGCAGTACTTC
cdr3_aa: CASSTTGGAGSEQYF

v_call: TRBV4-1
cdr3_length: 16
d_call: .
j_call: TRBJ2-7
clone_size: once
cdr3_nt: TGCGCCAGCAGCCAAGATCTTGGGGGAGGGGGCTACGAGCAGTACTTC
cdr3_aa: CASSQDLGGGGYEQYF

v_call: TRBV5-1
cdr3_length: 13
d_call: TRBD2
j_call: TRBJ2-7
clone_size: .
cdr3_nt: TGCGCCAGCAGCTGGGGGGGCTCCTACGAGCAGTACTTC
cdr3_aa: CASSWGGSYEQYF

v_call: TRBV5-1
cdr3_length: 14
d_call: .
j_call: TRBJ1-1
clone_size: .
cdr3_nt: TGCGCCAGCAGCTTGGATCAGAAGAACACTGAAGCTTTCTTT
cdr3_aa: CASSLDQKNTEAFF

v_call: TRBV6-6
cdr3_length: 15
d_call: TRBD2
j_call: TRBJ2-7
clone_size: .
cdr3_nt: TGTGCCAGCAGTTTGTTCACTAGCGGCAGTAACGAGCAGTACTTC
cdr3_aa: CASSLFTSGSNEQYF

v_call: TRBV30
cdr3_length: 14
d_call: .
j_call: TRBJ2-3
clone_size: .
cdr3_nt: TGTGCCTGGAGTACTGGGCTAGCCACAGATACGCAGTATTTT
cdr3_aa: CAWSTGLATDTQYF

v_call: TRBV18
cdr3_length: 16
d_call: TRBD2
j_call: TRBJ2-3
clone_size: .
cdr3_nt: TGTGCCAGCTCACCGCTAGCGGGAGGGCCATCAGATACGCAGTATTTT
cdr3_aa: CASSPLAGGPSDTQYF

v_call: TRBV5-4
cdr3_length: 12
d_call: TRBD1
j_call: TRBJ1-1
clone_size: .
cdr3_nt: TGTGCCAGCAGCTGGACAGGGGGGAAAGCTTTCTTT
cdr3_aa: CASSWTGGKAFF

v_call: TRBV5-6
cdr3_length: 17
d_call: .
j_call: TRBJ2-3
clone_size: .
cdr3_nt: TGTGCCAGCAGCTTGGGGTTGAGAGCGACTAGCACAGATACGCAGTATTTT
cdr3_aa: CASSLGLRATSTDTQYF

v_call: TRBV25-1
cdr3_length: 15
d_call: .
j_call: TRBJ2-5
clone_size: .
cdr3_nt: TGTGCCAGCAGTGAACCGACTAGAATAATAGAGACCCAGTACTTC
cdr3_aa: CASSEPTRIIETQYF

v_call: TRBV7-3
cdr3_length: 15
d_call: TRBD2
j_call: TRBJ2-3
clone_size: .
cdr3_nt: TGTGCCAGCAGTCCGACTAGCGGACCCACAGATACGCAGTATTTT
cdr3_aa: CASSPTSGPTDTQYF

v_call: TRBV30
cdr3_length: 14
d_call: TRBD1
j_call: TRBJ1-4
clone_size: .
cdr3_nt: TGTGCCTGGGGCAGGGACAGGGGGATCGAAAAACTGTTTTTT
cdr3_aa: CAWGRDRGIEKLFF

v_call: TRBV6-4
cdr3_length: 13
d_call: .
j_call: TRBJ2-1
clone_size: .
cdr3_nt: TGTGCCAGCAGTGAGCGGGATTCGGGGGAGCAGTTCTTC
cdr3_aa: CASSERDSGEQFF

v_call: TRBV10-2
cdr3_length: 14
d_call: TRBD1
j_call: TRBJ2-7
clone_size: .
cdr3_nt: TGCGCCAGCAGACCCGGGACAGGGACCTACGAGCAGTACTTC
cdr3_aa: CASRPGTGTYEQYF

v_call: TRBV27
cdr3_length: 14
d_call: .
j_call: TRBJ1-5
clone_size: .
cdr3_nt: TGTGCCAGCAGTCTCGCGGGGGTGCGGCAGCCCCAGCATTTT
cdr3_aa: CASSLAGVRQPQHF

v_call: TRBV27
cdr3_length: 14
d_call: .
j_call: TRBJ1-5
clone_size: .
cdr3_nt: TGTGCCAGCAGTTTATCTACAGGGATCCAGCCCCAGCATTTT
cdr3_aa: CASSLSTGIQPQHF

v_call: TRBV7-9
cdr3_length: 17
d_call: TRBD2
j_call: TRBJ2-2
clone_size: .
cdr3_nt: TGTGCCAGCAGGGGGCCTTTAAAGCGGGAGGGCACCGGGGAGCTGTTTTTT
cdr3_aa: CASRGPLKREGTGELFF

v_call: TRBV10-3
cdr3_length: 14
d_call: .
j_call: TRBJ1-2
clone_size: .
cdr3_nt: TGTGCCATCAGTGCTGCTCCGGTGGACTATGGCTACACCTTC
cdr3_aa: CAISAAPVDYGYTF

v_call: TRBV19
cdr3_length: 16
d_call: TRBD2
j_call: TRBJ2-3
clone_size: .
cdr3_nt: TGTGCCAGTAGTATAGTCCTAGCGGGAGTTACAGATACGCAGTATTTT
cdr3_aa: CASSIVLAGVTDTQYF

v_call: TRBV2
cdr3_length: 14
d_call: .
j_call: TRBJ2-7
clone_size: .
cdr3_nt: TGTGCCAGCAGTGAACAGCAGGGCACCTACGAGCAGTACTTC
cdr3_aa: CASSEQQGTYEQYF

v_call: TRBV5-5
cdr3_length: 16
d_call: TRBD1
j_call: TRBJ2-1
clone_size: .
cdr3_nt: TGTGCCAGCAGGCTTAACAGGGGGCTGTCCTACAATGAGCAGTTCTTC
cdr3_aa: CASRLNRGLSYNEQFF

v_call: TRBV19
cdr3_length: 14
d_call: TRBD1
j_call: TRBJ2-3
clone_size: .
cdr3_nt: TGTGCCAGTAGTACACAGGGGAGCACAGATACGCAGTATTTT
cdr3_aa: CASSTQGSTDTQYF

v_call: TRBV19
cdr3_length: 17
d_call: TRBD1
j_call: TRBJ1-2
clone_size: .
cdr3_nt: TGTGCCAGTAGCGATATACCGGGGACAGGGGTCGGCTATGGCTACACCTTC
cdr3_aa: CASSDIPGTGVGYGYTF

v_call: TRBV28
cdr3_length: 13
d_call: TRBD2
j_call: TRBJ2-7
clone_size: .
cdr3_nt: TGTGCCAGCAGTCCGACACTCCTAGCGGGAGGGTACTTC
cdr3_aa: CASSPTLLAGGYF

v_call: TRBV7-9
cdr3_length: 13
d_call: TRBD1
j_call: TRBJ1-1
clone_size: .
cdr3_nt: TGTGCCAGCAGCTTAGGTCCGACAGGGGGAGCTTTCTTT
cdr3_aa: CASSLGPTGGAFF

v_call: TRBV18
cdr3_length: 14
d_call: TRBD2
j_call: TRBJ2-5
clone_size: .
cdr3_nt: TGTGCCAGCTCGCGCGGGGGTCCCCAAGAGACCCAGTACTTC
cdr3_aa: CASSRGGPQETQYF

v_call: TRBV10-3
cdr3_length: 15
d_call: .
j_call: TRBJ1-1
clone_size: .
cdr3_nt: TGTGCCATCAGTGAGAAGATAGGGGCTAACACTGAAGCTTTCTTT
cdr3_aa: CAISEKIGANTEAFF

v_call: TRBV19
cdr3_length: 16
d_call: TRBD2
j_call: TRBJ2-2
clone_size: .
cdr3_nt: TGTGCCAGTATCGTAGCGGGAGGATATTCCGCCGGGGAGCTGTTTTTT
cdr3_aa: CASIVAGGYSAGELFF

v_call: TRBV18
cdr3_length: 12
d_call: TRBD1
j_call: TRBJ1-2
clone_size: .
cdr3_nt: TGTGCCAGCTCTCCCGACAGGGATGGCTACACCTTC
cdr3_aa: CASSPDRDGYTF